The 18 T cell receptor beta chains reported below all come from one sample, sequenced in a study of shared clonotypes between healthy human individuals. Clones were read by immunoSEQ multiplex PCR, and TCRdb kept only the in-frame ones, dropping some. The repertoire holds around 2,000,000 clones, with around 93% as singletons. In the naive CD8 group, cells lacked CD45RO and were positively selected for CCR7, so terminally differentiated effector memory CD45RA+ cells were left out. Sequencing input: naive CD8+ T cells from PBMCs. Receptors originate from a young man in good health. Some clones in this sample may be carry-over from other donors' samples.

The V gene is TRBV2, the J gene TRBJ2-5; 12 bases are a match to TRBD2. V shed 6 bases and J 4 bases; nucleotides not matched to a gene: 3. The CDR3 has 14 residues. The germline gives CDR1 SNHLY, CDR2 FYNNEI. Written as DNA, the CDR3 is TGTGCCAGCAGCGGACTAGCGGGACTAGAGACCCAGTACTTC. Protein product: CASSGLAGLETQYF.

The rearrangement links TRBV19 to TRBJ2-7; weak D call: TRBD1 (6 bases). This CDR3 contains 13 residues. Germline-derived CDR1 and CDR2 are LNHDA and SQIVND (reference sequence). The ends were cut back, 6 bases at V and 6 bases at J, with 15 bases in the middle. The CDR3 loop reads CASSPTGSREQYF. As DNA, the CDR3 is TGTGCCAGTAGCCCAACAGGGTCGCGCGAGCAGTACTTC.

The J gene is TRBJ1-1, the V gene TRBV11-2; D not certain. The CDR3 consists of 14 residues. With 3 bases removed from V and 6 bases from J, the gap between germline ends came to 14 bases. Germline V gene data show CDR1 as SGHAT and CDR2 as FQNNGV. The CDR3 spells CASSFGHRRAEAFF. In nucleotides, the CDR3 is TGTGCCAGCAGCTTTGGCCACCGGAGGGCTGAAGCTTTCTTT.

J is TRBJ2-1 and V is TRBV5-8, with D possibly matching TRBD2 (6 bases). Germline assignment: CDR1 SGHTS and CDR2 YDEGEE. V lost 0 bases and J 2 bases, leaving 15 bases between the germline ends. There are 17 residues in the CDR3. CDR3 bases: TGTGCCAGCAGCTTGGGGGGGGTTGGACTTGCCTACAATGAGCAGTTCTTC. As protein: CASSLGGVGLAYNEQFF.

This clone was detected a few times. V usage is TRBV7-6 and J usage is TRBJ2-7; no clear D gene. The CDR3 is 14 residues long. CDR1 is SGHVS and CDR2 is FNYEAQ in the germline V gene. Deletions cut 3 bases from V and 1 base from J, with 10 bases between. The CDR3 DNA follows: TGTGCCAGCAGCTTGTTCCCTACGTCCTACGAGCAGTACTTC. Protein product: CASSLFPTSYEQYF. The variable domain in full, with the rest retrieved from reference TRBV7-6 and TRBJ2-7, is GAGVSQSPRYKVTKRGQDVALRCDPISGHVSLYWYRQALGQGPEFLTYFNYEAQQDKSGLPNDRFSAERPEGSISTLTIQRTEQRDSAMYRCASSLFPTSYEQYFGPGTRLTVT.

V and J are TRBV6-5 and TRBJ1-1; D is unclear. The V and J ends lost 0 bases and 6 bases respectively, with 11 bases between them. The CDR3 loop spans 14 amino acids. In germline, CDR1 is MNHEY, CDR2 SVGAGI. This CDR3 is CASSYSEGPAEAFF. The DNA for the CDR3 is TGTGCCAGCAGTTACTCAGAGGGTCCCGCTGAAGCTTTCTTT.

J is TRBJ2-1 and V is TRBV5-1; 13 bases fit TRBD2. This CDR3 contains 15 residues. V lost 3 bases to trimming and J lost 16 bases; unmatched junction nucleotides: 13. CDR1 is SGHRS, CDR2 YFSETQ, per germline. CDR3 sequence: CASSSYGLAGERLFF. Written as DNA, the CDR3 is TGCGCCAGCAGCTCATACGGACTAGCGGGAGAGAGATTATTCTTC. Combining the CDR3 with reference TRBV5-1 and TRBJ2-1 gives the whole variable domain KAGVTQTPRYLIKTRGQQVTLSCSPISGHRSVSWYQQTPGQGLQFLFEYFSETQRNKGNFPGRFSGRQFSNSRSEMNVSTLELGDSALYLCASSSYGLAGERLFFGPGTRLTVL.

The chain employs TRBV4-2 and TRBJ1-3, with D perhaps matching TRBD1 (5 bases). Between the trimmed V and J ends, which lost 4 bases and 1 base, there was a span of 20 bases. CDR3 length: 18 amino acids. From germline, CDR1 is LGHNA and CDR2 YNFKEQ. CDR3 nucleotides: TGTGCCAGCAGCCCAAATCGGCAGGGATTAGTTTCTGGAAACACCATATATTTT. Translated: CASSPNRQGLVSGNTIYF.

The chain is built from TRBV28 and TRBJ1-3; D is ambiguous. CDR3 length equals 18 residues. V gave up 7 bases and J gave up 0 bases, with 22 bases separating them. Germline values: CDR1 MDHEN, CDR2 SYDVKM. The CDR3 DNA reads as TGTGCCAGCACCCCCGACCCGGTTGACATCTTCTCTGGAAACACCATATATTTT. Its translation: CASTPDPVDIFSGNTIYF.

This chain connects TRBV6-5 to TRBJ2-7; D is possibly TRBD2 (6 bases). CDR1 is MNHEY, CDR2 SVGAGI, per germline. The CDR3 consists of 16 residues. Trimming pared 3 bases from V and 4 bases from J, leaving 19 bases between. CDR3 nucleotides: TGTGCCAGCAGTTATTCTTGGGAGGAAATGGGGTACGAGCAGTACTTC. This sequence encodes CASSYSWEEMGYEQYF.

CDR3 bases: TGTGCCAGCAGCGCCCGCCCCCTCTGGCGGTCTGAAGCTTTCTTT. This codes for CASSARPLWRSEAFF. The chain uses TRBV9 and TRBJ1-1; the D is unclear. V shed 3 bases and J shed 6 bases, with 18 bases lying between them. The CDR3 totals 15 residues. Germline V gene data show CDR1 as SGDLS and CDR2 as YYNGEE.

The chain carries TRBV19 and TRBJ2-5; D perhaps matches TRBD2 (5 bases). Per germline, CDR1 LNHDA and CDR2 SQIVND (reference sequence). This CDR3 is 11 amino acids long. Trimming pared 3 bases from V and 9 bases from J, leaving 8 bases between. The CDR3 sequence is CASSISGAQYF. DNA for the CDR3: TGTGCCAGTAGTATTTCCGGGGCCCAGTACTTC. Filled out from reference TRBV19 and TRBJ2-5, the complete variable domain reads DGGITQSPKYLFRKEGQNVTLSCEQNLNHDAMYWYRQDPGQGLRLIYYSQIVNDFQKGDIAEGYSVSREKKESFPLTVTSAQKNPTAFYLCASSISGAQYFGPGTRLLVL.

This clone was detected a few times. This CDR3 is also generated by other DNA sequences in the sample. The chain uses TRBV7-9 and TRBJ2-7, with 7 positions matching TRBD1. This CDR3 spans 13 amino acids. With V trimmed by 3 bases and J by 2 bases, 1 base remained unmatched. Germline V lookup: CDR1 SEHNR, CDR2 FQNEAQ (reference sequence). CDR3 in DNA: TGTGCCAGCAGCTTGGGACAGCCCTACGAGCAGTACTTC. This sequence encodes CASSLGQPYEQYF.

Worth noting for this clone: Other DNA sequences from this sample encode an identical CDR3 as well. The chain is built from TRBV7-9 and TRBJ2-3; D remains ambiguous. Looked up from germline, CDR1 is SEHNR and CDR2 is FQNEAQ (reference sequence). Between the trimmed V and J ends, which lost 2 bases and 4 bases, there was a span of 4 bases. The CDR3 sequence is 12 residues long. In DNA, the CDR3 is TGTGCCAGCAGCTTATTTGCAGATACGCAGTATTTT. It yields the protein CASSLFADTQYF.

The CDR3 DNA sequence: TGTGCCAGCAGTGACTCGGGCAGCACCGGGGAGCTGTTTTTT. It is translated as CASSDSGSTGELFF. V is TRBV6-4 and J is TRBJ2-2; no clear D gene. Germline V gives CDR1 MRHNA, CDR2 SNTAGT. This CDR3 has 14 residues. Trimming cost V 0 bases and J 4 bases, with 6 bases left between them.

The V gene is TRBV4-3, the J gene TRBJ2-2; 8 bases align to TRBD2. The CDR3 contains 16 residues. From germline, CDR1 is LGHNA and CDR2 YSLEER. After removal of 0 bases from V and 4 bases from J, the junction contained 4 bases not matched to a gene. The CDR3 DNA reads TGCGCCAGCAGCCAAGAGGGCCGGGGGGGCACCGGGGAGCTGTTTTTT. Its translation is CASSQEGRGGTGELFF.

The chain recombines TRBV7-3 with TRBJ2-1; TRBD2 matches 7 bases. CDR1 is SGHTA, CDR2 FQGTGA, per germline. The length of the CDR3 is 14 residues. V was pared by 3 bases and J by 5 bases, with 4 bases of the junction left unmatched. CDR3 amino acids: CASSLAGRDNEQFF. In DNA, the CDR3 is TGTGCCAGCAGCTTGGCAGGGAGGGACAATGAGCAGTTCTTC.

The genes are TRBV4-1 and TRBJ2-1; 12 bases are a match to TRBD2. This CDR3 is built from 17 residues. V lost 0 bases and J lost 7; bases outside the gene matches: 7. From germline, CDR1 is MGHRA and CDR2 YSYEKL. The CDR3 reads CASSQDPLAGGVNEQFF. The DNA for the CDR3 is TGCGCCAGCAGCCAAGATCCTCTAGCGGGAGGGGTAAATGAGCAGTTCTTC.